A single sample is the source of the 9 T cell receptor beta chains below, sequenced in a study of control samples from healthy donors and cancer patients. Sequencing used immunoSEQ multiplex PCR; TCRdb keeps in-frame clones, though not all of them. The top ten clones hold under 3% of a sample with around 70,000 clones, over 75% of them seen once. The sample comprised PBMCs. These receptor sequences come from a woman aged 50 to 65 with head and neck cancer.

V gene TRBV19 combines with J gene TRBJ1-2, with D possibly TRBD1 on 6 matching bases. V was cut by 7 bases and J by 3 bases, with 15 bases left in between. This CDR3 region has 14 residues. CDR1 and CDR2 (germline): LNHDA, SQIVND (reference sequence). CDR3 in DNA: TGTGCCAGTAAGAACAGGGTTTCGGACTATGGCTACACCTTC. Translated, it gives CASKNRVSDYGYTF.

The V gene is TRBV24-1, the J gene TRBJ1-6, with TRBD1 identical over 7 bases. CDR3 length equals 13 residues. In germline, CDR1 is KGHDR, CDR2 SFDVKD. Trimming removed 10 bases from V and 8 bases from J; junction bases left unmatched: 7. CDR3 sequence (DNA): TGTGCCACGGCCAGGGACAGCTATTCACCCCTCCACTTT. Its protein is CATARDSYSPLHF.

The rearrangement links TRBV4-3 to TRBJ2-7; D unresolved. V lost 0 bases and J 0 bases, leaving 6 bases between the germline ends. Germline CDR1 LGHNA, CDR2 YSLEER. This CDR3 has 14 amino acids. CDR3 nucleotide sequence: TGCGCCAGCAGCCAAGATCTAACCTCCTACGAGCAGTACTTC. It specifies CASSQDLTSYEQYF.

The chain links TRBV7-2 to TRBJ2-1; 8 bases align to TRBD2. The V segment lost 1 base and the J segment 9 bases; nucleotides outside the gene matches: 8. The CDR3 length is 15 residues. Germline V gene lookup returns CDR1 SGHTA and CDR2 FQGNSA. The CDR3 region is CASSLVSGGIGEQFF. CDR3 DNA sequence: TGTGCCAGCAGCTTAGTGTCGGGGGGGATCGGTGAGCAGTTCTTC.

The V gene is TRBV5-5, the J gene TRBJ1-1; D remains ambiguous. CDR1 SGHKS and CDR2 YYEKEE come from the germline V gene (reference sequence). This CDR3 has 15 residues. The V and J ends lost 0 bases and 4 bases respectively, with 13 bases between them. The CDR3 loop reads CASSLAGDPGTEAFF. The CDR3 DNA reads TGTGCCAGCAGCTTGGCCGGGGATCCGGGCACTGAAGCTTTCTTT.

The rearrangement uses TRBV5-8 and TRBJ1-5; 9 positions agree with TRBD1. CDR3 size: 16 residues. Losses at the gene ends were 0 bases for V and 7 bases for J; bases not matched to a gene: 8. CDR1 and CDR2 (germline): SGHTS, YDEGEE. CDR3 residues: CASSLDTGQGDQPQHF. The CDR3 nucleotides read TGTGCCAGCAGCTTGGACACGGGACAGGGCGACCAGCCCCAGCATTTT.

V usage is TRBV14 and J usage is TRBJ2-5; 8 positions match TRBD1. Germline V gives CDR1 SGHDN, CDR2 FVKESK. V lost 0 bases and J lost 4; bases outside the gene matches: 1. The CDR3 has 14 residues. The CDR3: CASSQDRGLETQYF. The CDR3 bases are TGTGCCAGCAGCCAAGACAGGGGGCTAGAGACCCAGTACTTC.

This chain links TRBV7-7 with TRBJ2-3; D unclear. Germline CDR1 and CDR2: SSHAT and FNYEAQ (reference sequence). V was trimmed by 8 bases and J by 2 bases, leaving 11 bases between them. The CDR3 has 13 residues. CDR3 in amino acids: CASAGLPTDTQYF. CDR3 coding DNA: TGTGCCAGCGCCGGCCTACCCACAGATACGCAGTATTTT.

This chain uses TRBV18 with TRBJ1-3, with D maybe TRBD1 (6 bases). This CDR3 comprises 16 residues. V lost 3 bases, J lost 4 bases, and 16 bases lay in between. Germline V gene lookup returns CDR1 KGHSH and CDR2 LQKENI. The CDR3 DNA reads TGTGCCAGCTCACCGACACAGGGAAGGTCAGGAAACACCATATATTTT. Translating gives CASSPTQGRSGNTIYF. Combining the CDR3 with reference TRBV18 and TRBJ1-3 gives the whole variable domain NAGVMQNPRHLVRRRGQEARLRCSPMKGHSHVYWYRQLPEEGLKFMVYLQKENIIDESGMPKERFSAEFPKEGPSILRIQQVVRGDSAAYFCASSPTQGRSGNTIYFGEGSWLTVV.